The rows below give T cell receptor beta chains drawn from one sample of a study of blood T cells in healthy people across ages. MiXCR, applied by TCRdb to the 5' RACE reads, yields one record per CDR3 protein. The top ten clones hold roughly a tenth of a sample with 750,000 to 950,000 distinct CDR3 sequences, 25% to 35% of them seen once. These data also featured in a second study, about T cells of mothers and their children.

The sample taken for sequencing was blood. The receptors here all came from a woman aged 40-49 years in good health. Both conserved end residues are part of each CDR3. A D gene is named only where the DNA matches it firmly. Not all rows give a size; the values are once, few, many and, for expanded clones, a class.

J: TRBJ2-4
D: -
size: few
V: TRBV6-6
CDR3: CASSRTKSDLAKTIQYF
DNA: TGTGCCAGCAGTAGGACGAAGTCCGACCTAGCCAAAACCATTCAGTACTTC

J: TRBJ1-2
D: -
size: -
V: TRBV5-1
CDR3: CASSFPGLGYTF
DNA: TGCGCCAGCAGCTTCCCCGGGCTGGGCTACACCTTC

J: TRBJ2-2
D: -
size: -
V: TRBV4-1
CDR3: CASSRQAANTGELFF
DNA: TGCGCCAGCAGCCGACAGGCAGCAAACACCGGGGAGCTGTTTTTT

J: TRBJ1-1
D: -
size: few
V: TRBV20-1
CDR3: CSASLEVWTEAFF
DNA: TGCAGTGCCTCCCTGGAAGTGTGGACTGAAGCTTTCTTT

J: TRBJ1-2
D: -
size: few
V: TRBV7-8
CDR3: CASSLSSGADGYTF
DNA: TGTGCCAGCAGCTTAAGTTCGGGGGCTGATGGCTACACCTTC

J: TRBJ2-7
D: TRBD1
size: few
V: TRBV20-1
CDR3: CSARAYGQGSYEQYF
DNA: TGCAGTGCTAGAGCCTACGGACAGGGGTCCTACGAGCAGTACTTC

J: TRBJ1-5
D: -
size: few
V: TRBV6-2/TRBV6-3
CDR3: CASSYIGLQPQHF
DNA: TGTGCCAGCAGTTATATAGGGCTTCAGCCCCAGCATTTT

J: TRBJ2-7
D: TRBD2
size: few
V: TRBV4-1
CDR3: CASSQEVASGGSLGEQYF
DNA: TGCGCCAGCAGCCAAGAGGTGGCTAGCGGGGGGAGCTTGGGGGAGCAGTACTTC

J: TRBJ2-7
D: -
size: many
V: TRBV7-8
CDR3: CASSLRSEQYF
DNA: TGTGCCAGCAGCTTAAGGAGCGAGCAGTACTTC

J: TRBJ1-4
D: -
size: few
V: TRBV27
CDR3: CASSLMRPLTNEKLFF
DNA: TGTGCCAGCAGTCTAATGAGACCTTTGACTAATGAAAAACTGTTTTTT

J: TRBJ2-7
D: TRBD1
size: many
V: TRBV24-1
CDR3: CATSDRDRESSYEQYF
DNA: TGTGCCACCAGTGACCGCGACAGGGAGAGCTCCTACGAGCAGTACTTC

J: TRBJ2-4
D: -
size: many
V: TRBV28
CDR3: CASSLPGRVNIQYF
DNA: TGTGCCAGCAGCCTCCCAGGTCGGGTAAACATTCAGTACTTC

J: TRBJ2-7
D: TRBD1
size: -
V: TRBV2
CDR3: CVSSTDRGGSYEQYF
DNA: TGTGTCAGCAGTACGGACAGGGGAGGAAGCTACGAGCAGTACTTC

J: TRBJ1-1
D: -
size: few
V: TRBV7-7
CDR3: CASSFDQNTEAFF
DNA: TGTGCTAGCAGCTTCGATCAAAACACTGAAGCTTTCTTT

J: TRBJ1-4
D: -
size: -
V: TRBV4-3
CDR3: CASSQDVRELTNEKLFF
DNA: TGCGCCAGCAGCCAAGATGTGAGGGAACTAACTAATGAAAAACTGTTTTTT

J: TRBJ2-5
D: -
size: -
V: TRBV5-1
CDR3: CASSLMAGEWGEQYF
DNA: TGCGCCAGCAGCTTGATGGCAGGGGAATGGGGTGAGCAGTACTTC

J: TRBJ1-1
D: -
size: -
V: TRBV27
CDR3: CASSPGGRVRDEAFF
DNA: TGTGCCAGCAGCCCGGGGGGAAGGGTGAGGGATGAAGCTTTCTTT

J: TRBJ2-5
D: TRBD1
size: many
V: TRBV20-1
CDR3: CSAATGTGIEQYF
DNA: TGCAGTGCTGCCACCGGGACAGGGATAGAGCAGTACTTC

J: TRBJ2-3
D: -
size: -
V: TRBV4-3
CDR3: CASSRDGSTDTQYF
DNA: TGCGCCAGCAGCAGGGACGGAAGCACAGATACGCAGTATTTT

J: TRBJ2-5
D: TRBD1
size: -
V: TRBV18
CDR3: CASSLYGTGGQETQYF
DNA: TGTGCCAGCTCACTATACGGGACAGGGGGCCAAGAGACCCAGTACTTC

J: TRBJ2-1
D: TRBD2
size: few
V: TRBV9
CDR3: CATGGASGRNEQFF
DNA: TGTGCCACCGGGGGGGCTAGCGGTCGCAATGAGCAGTTCTTC